The T cell receptor (beta chain) described here comes from a study of Graves' ophthalmopathy and Graves' hyperthyroidism. Regarding the study as a whole: In blood, most expanded thyroid clonotypes above 0.001 frequency were also detected.

CDR3 regions of TCR beta were amplified from RNA transcripts. The first round was an RT-PCR with HTBI primers, and the second round was a multiplex PCR. One entry per CDR3 protein, called by TCRdb with MiXCR from the multiplex PCR reads. The table shows roughly 220,000 distinct CDR3 sequences, with around 42% occurring only once. This clonotype showed up many times. Antigen specificity is unknown. V was cut by 4 bases and J by 6 bases, with 9 bases left in between. The CDR3 runs 13 residues. Germline V gives CDR1 SGHTA, CDR2 FQGNSA. The receptor was derived from an adult man with Graves' ophthalmopathy. The genes are TRBV7-2 and TRBJ2-2; the D is unclear. Sample: peripheral blood. The CDR3 DNA follows: TGTGCCAGCAGCTCGGCCCCCTCCGGGGAGCTGTTTTTT. Encoded protein: CASSSAPSGELFF. Looking up the rest from reference TRBV7-2 and TRBJ2-2 gives the full variable domain: GAGVSQSPSNKVTEKGKDVELRCDPISGHTALYWYRQSLGQGLEFLIYFQGNSAPDKSGLPSDRFSAERTGGSVSTLTIQRTQQEDSAVYLCASSSAPSGELFFGEGSRLTVL.